This T cell receptor (beta chain) was sequenced during a study of neoadjuvant anti-PD-1 for oral cavity cancer. For the study at large: Patients without progression got a fourth dose around day 43.

Stage II-IVA oral cavity squamous cell carcinoma was new and untreated by systemic or radiation therapy. TCRdb's table, derived via immunoSEQ multiplex PCR, lists solely in-frame clones and lacks some. The sample shows some 71,000 clones, approximately 82% of them seen only once. The germline V and J ends were trimmed by 6 bases and 1 base, with 15 bases remaining between them. Germline CDR1 reads MNHEY; CDR2 reads SVGAGI. The CDR3 length is 15 residues. Study conclusions and caveats: Higher pretreatment blood Treg/Th17 ratios correlated with higher pretreatment blood and lower post-treatment tumor TCRbeta clonality. PBMC Gini-index clonality exceeded responders' in non-responders post-nivolumab.

This clone was recorded many times. Its antigen is unidentified. This chain joins TRBV6-5 and TRBJ1-1; weak D call: TRBD1 (5 bases). Sequences were derived from PBMCs, sampled before nivolumab (anti-PD-1) treatment. The receptor comes from a person between 40 and 85 years old with oral cavity squamous cell carcinoma. CDR3 nucleotides: TGTGCCAGCAGACGAACTGGGACGGGGAACACTGAAGCTTTCTTT. This encodes CASRRTGTGNTEAFF.